The sequence of this TCR beta chain was determined in a study of long-term antiretroviral therapy in people with HIV. Study-wide results and limits: ART adherence, viral resistance and therapy changes went undocumented. Upon ART, diversity increased but remained lower than transplant donor controls. Clonotypes expanded prior to ART showed repertoire dominance at all sampled time points.

Researchers ran immunoSEQ v3.0 at survey level. Here immunoSEQ multiplex PCR was the method, and the copy in TCRdb shows in-frame clones only, minus some. Found here are more than 20,000 clones, 82% of them singletons; the top ten hold roughly a tenth. Only United States sites treated participants with HIV. Per the germline V gene, CDR1 is LGHNA and CDR2 is YNFKEQ. The CDR3 is made up of 17 amino acids. After removal of 0 bases from V and 0 bases from J, the junction contained 6 bases not matched to a gene. In its sample, this clone was seen a few times. Its antigen is unidentified. Material: unsorted PBMCs, obtained about 2.4 years after starting antiretroviral therapy. The chain has TRBV4-2 and TRBJ2-7, with TRBD1 identical over 9 bases. This sequence was found in a man in his forties with HIV. This chain's CDR3 is CASSQDSPGQGSYEQYF. As DNA, the CDR3 is TGTGCCAGCAGCCAAGATTCCCCGGGACAGGGCTCCTACGAGCAGTACTTC.